The clone carrying this T cell receptor beta chain was seen just once. There are 18 residues in the CDR3. Germline V gene sequence: CDR1 LNHDA, CDR2 SQIVND (reference sequence). With V trimmed by 2 bases and J by 3 bases, 13 bases remained unmatched. This sample was included in a study of technical replicates of blood from several donors. This table comes from immunoSEQ multiplex PCR, and its TCRdb copy is limited to in-frame clones, with some not included. The table lists some 58,000 clones, less than 95% of them singletons, with approximately 0.22% in the top ten. The chain employs TRBV19 and TRBJ1-5; 7 bases are shared with TRBD1. Sample: T cells isolated from PBMCs. This TCR was recovered from a human donor in good health. CDR3 sequence (DNA): TGTGCCAGTAGTATAACCGGGACAGTCCTCTTAGCCAATCAGCCCCAGCATTTT. Translation: CASSITGTVLLANQPQHF.